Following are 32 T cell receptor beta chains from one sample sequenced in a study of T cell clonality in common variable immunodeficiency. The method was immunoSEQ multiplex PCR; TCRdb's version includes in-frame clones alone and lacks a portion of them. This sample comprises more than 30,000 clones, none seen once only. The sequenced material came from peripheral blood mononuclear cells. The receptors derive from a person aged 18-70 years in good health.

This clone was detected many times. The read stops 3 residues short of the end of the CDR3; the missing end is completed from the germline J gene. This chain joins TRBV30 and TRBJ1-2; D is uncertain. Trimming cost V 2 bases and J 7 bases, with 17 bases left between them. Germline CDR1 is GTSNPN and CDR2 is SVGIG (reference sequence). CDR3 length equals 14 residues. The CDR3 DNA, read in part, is TGTGCCTGGAGTCATACGCCCTCGCGTCTTGGC. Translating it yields CAWSHTPSRLG. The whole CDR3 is CAWSHTPSRLGYTF. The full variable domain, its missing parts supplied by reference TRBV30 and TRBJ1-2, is SQTIHQWPATLVQPVGSPLSLECTVEGTSNPNLYWYRQAAGRGLQLLFYSVGIGQISSEVPQNLSASRPQDRQFILSSKKLLLSDSGFYLCAWSHTPSRLGYTFGSGTRLTVV.

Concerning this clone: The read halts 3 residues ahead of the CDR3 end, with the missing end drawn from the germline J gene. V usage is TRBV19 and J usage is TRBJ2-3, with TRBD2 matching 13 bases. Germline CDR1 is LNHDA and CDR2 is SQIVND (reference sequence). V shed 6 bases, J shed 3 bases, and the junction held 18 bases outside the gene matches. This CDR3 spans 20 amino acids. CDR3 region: CASSPPPGRGTSGNTDTQYF. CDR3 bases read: TGTGCCAGTAGCCCCCCTCCGGGACGGGGGACTAGCGGGAATACAGATACG.

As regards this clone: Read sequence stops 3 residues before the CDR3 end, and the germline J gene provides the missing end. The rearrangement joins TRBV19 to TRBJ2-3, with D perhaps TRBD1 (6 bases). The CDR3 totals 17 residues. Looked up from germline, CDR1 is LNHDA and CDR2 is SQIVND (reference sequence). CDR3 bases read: TGTGCCAGTAGTCGCAGATTGGGCAGGGGAGATGATCAGCCG. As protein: CASSRRLGRGDDQP. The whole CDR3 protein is CASSRRLGRGDDQPQYF.

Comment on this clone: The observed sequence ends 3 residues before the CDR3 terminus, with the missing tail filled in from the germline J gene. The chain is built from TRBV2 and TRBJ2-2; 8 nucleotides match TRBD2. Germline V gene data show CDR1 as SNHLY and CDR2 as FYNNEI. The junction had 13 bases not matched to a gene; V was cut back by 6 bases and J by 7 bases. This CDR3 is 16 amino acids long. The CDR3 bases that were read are TGTGCCAGCAGGACTGGACTAGCATCGAGTCTCGGGGAG. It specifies CASRTGLASSLGE. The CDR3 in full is CASRTGLASSLGELFF. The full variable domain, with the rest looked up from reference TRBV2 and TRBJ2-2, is EPEVTQTPSHQVTQMGQEVILRCVPISNHLYFYWYRQILGQKVEFLVSFYNNEISEKSEIFDDQFSVERPDGSNFTLKIRSTKLEDSAMYFCASRTGLASSLGELFFGEGSRLTVL.

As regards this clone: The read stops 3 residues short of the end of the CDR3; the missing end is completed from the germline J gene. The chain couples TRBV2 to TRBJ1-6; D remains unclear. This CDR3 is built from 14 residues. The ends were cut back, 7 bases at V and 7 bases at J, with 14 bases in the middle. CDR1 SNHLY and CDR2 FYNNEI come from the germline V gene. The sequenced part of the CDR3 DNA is TGTGCCAGCACCAGCGGAGTGATCAATTCACCC. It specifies CASTSGVINSP. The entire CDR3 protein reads CASTSGVINSPLHF.

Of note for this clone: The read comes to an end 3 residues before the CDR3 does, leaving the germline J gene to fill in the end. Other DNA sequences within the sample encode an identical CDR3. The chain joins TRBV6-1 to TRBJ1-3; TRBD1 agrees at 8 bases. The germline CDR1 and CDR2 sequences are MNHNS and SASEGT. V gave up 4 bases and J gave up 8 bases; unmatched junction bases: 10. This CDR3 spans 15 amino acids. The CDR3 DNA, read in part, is TGTGCCAGCAGTGTTTCCGGGACAGGAGGTGACACC. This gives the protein CASSVSGTGGDT. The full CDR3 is CASSVSGTGGDTIYF.

CDR3 sequence: CASRKTVNEQFF. The covered CDR3 bases are TGTGCCAGCAGGAAGACAGTGAATGAG. J is TRBJ2-1 and V is TRBV11-1, with D perhaps TRBD1 (5 bases). The read ends 3 residues shy of where the CDR3 ends; the end is completed using the germline J gene. Between the trimmed V and J ends, which lost 6 bases and 7 bases, there was a span of 10 bases. Germline-derived CDR1 and CDR2 are SGHAT and FQDESV (reference sequence). This CDR3 contains 12 residues.

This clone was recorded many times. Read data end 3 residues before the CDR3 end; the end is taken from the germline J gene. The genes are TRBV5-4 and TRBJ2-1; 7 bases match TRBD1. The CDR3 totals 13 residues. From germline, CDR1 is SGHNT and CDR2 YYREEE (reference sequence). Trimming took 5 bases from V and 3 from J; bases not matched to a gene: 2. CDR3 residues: CASSRDSYNEQFF. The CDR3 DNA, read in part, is TGTGCCAGCAGTCGGGACAGCTACAATGAG.

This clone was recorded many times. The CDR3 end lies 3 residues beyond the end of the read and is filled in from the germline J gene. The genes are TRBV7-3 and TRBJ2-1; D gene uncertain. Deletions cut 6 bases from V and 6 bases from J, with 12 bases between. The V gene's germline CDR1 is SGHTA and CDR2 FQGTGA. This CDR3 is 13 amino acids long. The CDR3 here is CASSPIRGNEQFF. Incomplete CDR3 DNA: TGTGCCAGCAGTCCCATCAGAGGCAATGAG.

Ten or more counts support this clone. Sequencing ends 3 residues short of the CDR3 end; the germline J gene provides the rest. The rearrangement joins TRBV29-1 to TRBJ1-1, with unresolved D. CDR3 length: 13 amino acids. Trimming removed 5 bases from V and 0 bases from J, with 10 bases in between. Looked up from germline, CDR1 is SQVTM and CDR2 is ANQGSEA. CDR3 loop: CSVTRKMNTEAFF. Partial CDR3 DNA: TGCAGCGTTACCAGAAAAATGAACACTGAA.

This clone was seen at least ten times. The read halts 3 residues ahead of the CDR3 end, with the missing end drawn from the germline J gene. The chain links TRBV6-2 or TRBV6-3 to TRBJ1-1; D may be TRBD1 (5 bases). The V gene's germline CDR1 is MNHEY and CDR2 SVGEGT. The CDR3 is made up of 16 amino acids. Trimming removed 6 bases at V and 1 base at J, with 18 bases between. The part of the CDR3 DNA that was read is TGTGCCAGCAGAAACCCCTGGGCCCAGGGGAACACTGAA. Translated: CASRNPWAQGNTE. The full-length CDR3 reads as CASRNPWAQGNTEAFF.

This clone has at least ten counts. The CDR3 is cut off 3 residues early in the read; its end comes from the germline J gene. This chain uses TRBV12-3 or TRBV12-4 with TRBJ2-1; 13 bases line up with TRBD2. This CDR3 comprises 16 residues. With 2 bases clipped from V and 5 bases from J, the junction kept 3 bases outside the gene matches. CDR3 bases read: TGTGCCAGCAGTTTAACTAGCGGGAGGGGGAACAATGAG. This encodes CASSLTSGRGNNE. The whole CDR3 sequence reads CASSLTSGRGNNEQFF.

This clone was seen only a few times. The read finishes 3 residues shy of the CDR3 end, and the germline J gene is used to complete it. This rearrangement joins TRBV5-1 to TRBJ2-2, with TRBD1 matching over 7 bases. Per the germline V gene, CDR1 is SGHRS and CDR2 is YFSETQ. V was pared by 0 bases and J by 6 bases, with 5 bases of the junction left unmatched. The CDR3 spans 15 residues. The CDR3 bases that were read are TGCGCCAGCAGCTTGGAGGATCAGGGGGCCGGGGAG. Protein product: CASSLEDQGAGE. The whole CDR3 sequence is CASSLEDQGAGELFF. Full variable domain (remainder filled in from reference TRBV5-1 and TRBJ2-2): KAGVTQTPRYLIKTRGQQVTLSCSPISGHRSVSWYQQTPGQGLQFLFEYFSETQRNKGNFPGRFSGRQFSNSRSEMNVSTLELGDSALYLCASSLEDQGAGELFFGEGSRLTVL.

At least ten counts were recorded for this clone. The CDR3 sequence: CASLEGRGQPQYF. The sequenced CDR3 bases are TGTGCCAGCCTCGAGGGGAGAGGACAGCCG. This chain links TRBV2 with TRBJ2-3; D perhaps matches TRBD1 (6 bases). The read comes to an end 3 residues before the CDR3 does, leaving the germline J gene to fill in the end. CDR1 is SNHLY, CDR2 FYNNEI, per germline. The CDR3 loop spans 13 amino acids.

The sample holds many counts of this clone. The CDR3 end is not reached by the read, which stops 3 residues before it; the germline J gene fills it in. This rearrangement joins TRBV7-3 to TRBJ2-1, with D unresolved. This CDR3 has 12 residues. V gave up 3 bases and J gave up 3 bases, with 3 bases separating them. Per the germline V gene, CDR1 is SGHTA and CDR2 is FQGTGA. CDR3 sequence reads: CASSFGYNEQFF. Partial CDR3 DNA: TGTGCCAGCAGCTTCGGCTACAATGAG.

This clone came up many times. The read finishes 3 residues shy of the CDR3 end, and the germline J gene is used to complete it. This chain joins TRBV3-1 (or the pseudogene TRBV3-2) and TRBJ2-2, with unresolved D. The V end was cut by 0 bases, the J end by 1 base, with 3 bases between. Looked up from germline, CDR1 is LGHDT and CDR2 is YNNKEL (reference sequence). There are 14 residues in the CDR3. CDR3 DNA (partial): TGTGCCAGCAGCCAAGATATGAACACCGGGGAG. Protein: CASSQDMNTGE. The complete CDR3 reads CASSQDMNTGELFF.

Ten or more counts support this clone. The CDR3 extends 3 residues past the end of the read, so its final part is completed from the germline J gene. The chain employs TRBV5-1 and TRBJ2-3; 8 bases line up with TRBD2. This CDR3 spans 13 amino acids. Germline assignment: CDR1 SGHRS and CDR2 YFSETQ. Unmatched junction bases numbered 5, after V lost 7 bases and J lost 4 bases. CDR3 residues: CASSRGGSDTQYF. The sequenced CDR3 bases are TGCGCCAGCTCCCGGGGGGGTTCAGATACG.

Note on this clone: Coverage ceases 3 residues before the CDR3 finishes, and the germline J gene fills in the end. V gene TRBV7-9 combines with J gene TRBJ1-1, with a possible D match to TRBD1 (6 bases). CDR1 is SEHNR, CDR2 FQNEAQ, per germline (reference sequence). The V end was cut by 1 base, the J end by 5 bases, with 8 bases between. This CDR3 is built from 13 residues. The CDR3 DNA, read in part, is TGTGCCAGCAGCTTAGTTACAGGGACTGAA. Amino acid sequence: CASSLVTGTE. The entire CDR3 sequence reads CASSLVTGTEAFF.

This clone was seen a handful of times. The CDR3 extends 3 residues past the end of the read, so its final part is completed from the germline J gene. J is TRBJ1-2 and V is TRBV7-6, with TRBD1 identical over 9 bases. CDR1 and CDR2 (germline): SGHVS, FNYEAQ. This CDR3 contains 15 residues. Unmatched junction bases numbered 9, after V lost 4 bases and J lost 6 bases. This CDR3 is CASSSEGQGVDGYTF. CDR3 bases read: TGTGCCAGCAGCTCGGAGGGACAGGGCGTCGATGGC.

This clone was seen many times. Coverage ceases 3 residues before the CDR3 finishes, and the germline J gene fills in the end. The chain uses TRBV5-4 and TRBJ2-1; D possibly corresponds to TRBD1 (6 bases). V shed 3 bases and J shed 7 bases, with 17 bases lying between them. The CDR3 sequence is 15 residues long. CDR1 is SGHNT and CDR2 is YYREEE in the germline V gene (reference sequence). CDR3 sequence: CASSSRGTRLNEQFF. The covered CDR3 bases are TGTGCCAGCAGCTCCAGGGGTACAAGGTTGAATGAG.

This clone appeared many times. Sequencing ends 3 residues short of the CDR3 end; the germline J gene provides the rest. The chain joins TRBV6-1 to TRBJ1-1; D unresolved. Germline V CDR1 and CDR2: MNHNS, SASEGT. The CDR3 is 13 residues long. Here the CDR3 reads CASSEAYSFSAFF. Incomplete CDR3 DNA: TGTGCCAGCAGTGAAGCGTATAGTTTTTCG.

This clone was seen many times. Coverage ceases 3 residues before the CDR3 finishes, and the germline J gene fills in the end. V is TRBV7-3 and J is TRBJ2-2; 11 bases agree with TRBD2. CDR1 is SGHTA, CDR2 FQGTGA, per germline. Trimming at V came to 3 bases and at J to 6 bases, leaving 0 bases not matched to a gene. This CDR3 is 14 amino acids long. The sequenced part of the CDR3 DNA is TGTGCCAGCAGCTTTAGCGGGAGGGCCGGGGAG. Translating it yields CASSFSGRAGE. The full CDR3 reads CASSFSGRAGELFF.

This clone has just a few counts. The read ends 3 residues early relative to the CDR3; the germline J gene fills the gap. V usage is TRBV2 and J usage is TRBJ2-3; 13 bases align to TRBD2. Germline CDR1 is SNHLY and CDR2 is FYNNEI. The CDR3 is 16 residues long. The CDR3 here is CASSDGTSGNQETQYF. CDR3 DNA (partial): TGTGCCAGCAGTGACGGGACTAGCGGGAACCAAGAGACG.

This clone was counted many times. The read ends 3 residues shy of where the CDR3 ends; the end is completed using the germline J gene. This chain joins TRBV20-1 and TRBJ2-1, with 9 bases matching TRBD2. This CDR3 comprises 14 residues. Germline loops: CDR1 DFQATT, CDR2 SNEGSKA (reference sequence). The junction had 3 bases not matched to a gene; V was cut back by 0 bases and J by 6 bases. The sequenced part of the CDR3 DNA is TGCAGTGCTAGAGATCTAGCGGGACTCAATGAG. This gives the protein CSARDLAGLNE. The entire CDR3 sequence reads CSARDLAGLNEQFF.

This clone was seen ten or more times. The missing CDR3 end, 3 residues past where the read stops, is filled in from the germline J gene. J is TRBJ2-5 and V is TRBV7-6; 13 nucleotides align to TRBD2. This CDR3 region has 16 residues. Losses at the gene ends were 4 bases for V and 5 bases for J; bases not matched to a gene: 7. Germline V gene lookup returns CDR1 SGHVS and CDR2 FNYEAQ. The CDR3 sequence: CASSSTWTSGSETQYF. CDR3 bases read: TGTGCCAGCAGCTCTACTTGGACTAGCGGGAGTGAGACC. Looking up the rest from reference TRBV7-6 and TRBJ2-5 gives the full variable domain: GAGVSQSPRYKVTKRGQDVALRCDPISGHVSLYWYRQALGQGPEFLTYFNYEAQQDKSGLPNDRFSAERPEGSISTLTIQRTEQRDSAMYRCASSSTWTSGSETQYFGPGTRLLVL.

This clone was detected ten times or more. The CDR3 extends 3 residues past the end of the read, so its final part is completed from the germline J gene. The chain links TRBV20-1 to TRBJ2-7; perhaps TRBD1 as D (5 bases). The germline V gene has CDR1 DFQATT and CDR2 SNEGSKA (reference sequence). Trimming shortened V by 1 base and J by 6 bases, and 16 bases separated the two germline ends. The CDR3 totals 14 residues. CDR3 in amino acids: CSARGVDNILEQYF. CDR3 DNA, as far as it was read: TGCAGTGCTAGAGGGGTGGACAACATCCTCGAG.

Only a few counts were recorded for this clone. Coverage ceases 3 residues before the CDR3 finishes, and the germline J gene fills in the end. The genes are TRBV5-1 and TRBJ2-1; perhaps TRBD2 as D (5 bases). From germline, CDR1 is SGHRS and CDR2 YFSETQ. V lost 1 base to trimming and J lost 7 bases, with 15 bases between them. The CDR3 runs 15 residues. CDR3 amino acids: CASSLLSGSENEQFF. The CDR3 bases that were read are TGCGCCAGCAGCTTGTTGAGCGGCTCCGAGAATGAG.

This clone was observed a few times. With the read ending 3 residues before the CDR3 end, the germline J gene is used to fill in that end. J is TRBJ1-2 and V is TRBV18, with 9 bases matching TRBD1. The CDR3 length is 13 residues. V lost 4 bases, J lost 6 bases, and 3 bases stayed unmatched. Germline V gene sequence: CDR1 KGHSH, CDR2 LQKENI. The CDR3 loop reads CASSLRQGDGYTF. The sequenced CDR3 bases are TGTGCCAGCTCACTCAGACAGGGGGATGGC.

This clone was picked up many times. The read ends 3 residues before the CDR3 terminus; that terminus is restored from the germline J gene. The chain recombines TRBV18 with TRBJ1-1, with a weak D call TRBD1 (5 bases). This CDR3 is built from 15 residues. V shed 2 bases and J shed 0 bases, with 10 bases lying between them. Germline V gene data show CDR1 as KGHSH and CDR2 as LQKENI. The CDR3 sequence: CASSPIGGMNTEAFF. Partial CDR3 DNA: TGTGCCAGCTCACCAATCGGGGGAATGAACACTGAA.

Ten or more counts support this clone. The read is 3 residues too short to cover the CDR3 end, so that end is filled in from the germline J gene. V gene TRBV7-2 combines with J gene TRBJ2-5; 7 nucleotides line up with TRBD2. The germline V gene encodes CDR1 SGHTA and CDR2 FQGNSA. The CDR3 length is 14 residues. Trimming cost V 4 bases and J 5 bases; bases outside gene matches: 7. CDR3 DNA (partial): TGTGCCAGCAGCTCAAGACTAGCCTGGGAGACC. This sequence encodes CASSSRLAWET. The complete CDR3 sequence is CASSSRLAWETQYF.

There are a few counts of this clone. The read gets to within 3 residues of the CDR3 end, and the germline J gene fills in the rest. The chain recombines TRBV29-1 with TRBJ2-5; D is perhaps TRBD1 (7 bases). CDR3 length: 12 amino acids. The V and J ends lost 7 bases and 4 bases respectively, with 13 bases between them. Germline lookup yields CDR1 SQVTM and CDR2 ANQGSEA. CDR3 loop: CSGRQGGETQYF. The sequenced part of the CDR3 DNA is TGCAGCGGCAGGCAGGGGGGAGAGACC.

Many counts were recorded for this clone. CDR3 bases read: TGTGCCAGCAGCTATTACCAGGGGCCCGGGGAG. Translating gives CASSYYQGPGE. The entire CDR3 protein is CASSYYQGPGELFF. V usage is TRBV5-6 and J usage is TRBJ2-2; possible D gene TRBD1, 6 bases. The read terminates 3 residues ahead of where the CDR3 ends, so the germline J gene completes it. V gave up 3 bases and J gave up 6 bases, with 12 bases separating them. This CDR3 is 14 amino acids long. The germline CDR1 and CDR2 sequences are SGHDT and YYEEEE.